A selection of T cell receptor beta chains follows, all from one sample in a study of beta chain features in type 1 diabetes. Produced via immunoSEQ multiplex PCR; TCRdb's table is partial and in-frame only. This table has 500,000 to 700,000 clones, around 16% appearing once. Sequences were obtained from naive CD4+ T cells from blood. Receptor source: a man aged 18 to 30 in good health. Each CDR3 is given with its conserved first and last residue. D genes are given only for firm matches. Only some rows state a clone size, as once, few, many or a class for expanded clones.

TRBD1 TRBJ1-5 TRBV6-6 few CASSYEGAKAQPQHF TGTGCCAGCAGTTACGAGGGGGCCAAAGCCCAGCCCCAGCATTTT
. TRBJ2-3 TRBV27 few CASTPWGERSTDTQYF TGTGCCAGCACCCCCTGGGGGGAGCGGAGCACAGATACGCAGTATTTT
TRBD2 TRBJ2-4 TRBV7-2 . CASSLPGGVTTQYF TGTGCCAGCAGCTTACCGGGGGGAGTTACAACTCAGTACTTC
. TRBJ1-1 TRBV7-2 . CASSLRMNTEAFF TGTGCCAGCAGCTTAAGGATGAACACTGAAGCTTTCTTT
. TRBJ2-5 TRBV18 few CASSPPQETQYF TGTGCCAGCTCACCACCCCAAGAGACCCAGTACTTC
. TRBJ1-2 TRBV5-4 . CASSFRTDNYGYTF TGTGCCAGCAGCTTTAGGACGGATAACTATGGCTACACCTTC
. TRBJ1-2 TRBV28 . CASRPRSNRYGYTF TGTGCCAGCAGACCCAGATCGAATCGCTATGGCTACACCTTC
TRBD2 TRBJ2-1 TRBV28 . CASSSLAGQSREQFF TGTGCCAGCAGCTCTTTAGCGGGCCAATCGCGAGAGCAGTTCTTC
TRBD2 TRBJ2-4 TRBV5-1 few CASSQRTSGSPKNIQYF TGCGCCAGCAGCCAAAGGACTAGCGGGAGTCCCAAAAACATTCAGTACTTC
. TRBJ1-2 TRBV30 . CAWSGGPRYGYTF TGTGCCTGGAGTGGAGGGCCTCGCTATGGCTACACCTTC
. TRBJ1-4 TRBV28 . CASSLKVYGKLFF TGTGCCAGCAGTTTGAAGGTTTACGGAAAACTGTTTTTT
. TRBJ1-2 TRBV27 . CATRRAGGRSYGYTF TGTGCCACCCGGAGGGCCGGGGGGCGCTCCTATGGCTACACCTTC
TRBD2 TRBJ2-7 TRBV7-2 few CASSLLLAGGIAYEQYF TGTGCCAGCAGCTTATTACTAGCGGGAGGTATTGCCTACGAGCAGTACTTC
. TRBJ1-5 TRBV25-1 few CASSEYTDQPQHF TGTGCCAGCAGTGAATACACCGATCAGCCCCAGCATTTT
. TRBJ1-3 TRBV7-9 few CASRPGRDNRNTIYF TGTGCCAGCAGGCCCGGGAGGGATAATCGAAACACCATATATTTT
TRBD1 TRBJ2-5 TRBV28 few CASSPGGTGGLKTQYF TGTGCCAGCAGTCCCGGTGGGACAGGGGGCTTGAAGACCCAGTACTTC
. TRBJ1-4 TRBV5-6 . CASSFGGRGEKLFF TGTGCCAGCAGCTTCGGGGGCCGCGGTGAAAAACTGTTTTTT
. TRBJ2-7 TRBV4-1 few CASSQEGRAYEQYF TGCGCCAGCAGCCAAGAGGGGAGAGCCTACGAGCAGTACTTC
TRBD2 TRBJ2-3 TRBV4-2 . CASSHFGLERTDTQYF TGTGCCAGCAGCCATTTCGGACTAGAACGCACAGATACGCAGTATTTT
. TRBJ1-4 TRBV5-1 . CASSSHRQARDEKLFF TGCGCCAGCAGCTCCCACCGACAGGCTCGGGATGAAAAACTGTTTTTT